The 27 T cell receptor beta chains below all came from one sample that was sequenced in a study of shared clonotypes between healthy human individuals. The table came from immunoSEQ multiplex PCR; TCRdb's copy has only in-frame clones and leaves some out. Among about 2.4 million clones listed, approximately 93% were seen once. The sequenced sample was naive CD4+ T cells from PBMCs. The subset denotes: CD45RA+ positively selected. The receptor source for this set is a man aged 18 to 30 in good health. Some clones in this sample may be carry-over from other donors' samples.

The rearrangement links TRBV5-1 to TRBJ1-1; D is uncertain. CDR1 is SGHRS and CDR2 is YFSETQ in the germline V gene. The CDR3 is 13 residues long. The ends were cut back, 1 base at V and 7 bases at J, with 11 bases in the middle. The CDR3 nucleotides read TGCGCCAGCAGCTTGTTTAGAGAGGATGAAGCTTTCTTT. Translating it yields CASSLFREDEAFF.

This clone was detected only a few times. This sequence joins TRBV20-1 and TRBJ1-1, with D unclear. V lost 4 bases and J lost 3, with 6 bases in between. Germline V gene lookup returns CDR1 DFQATT and CDR2 SNEGSKA (reference sequence). CDR3 length: 11 residues. The CDR3 region has the DNA TGCAGTGCTACAGTGGACACTGAAGCTTTCTTT. This encodes CSATVDTEAFF.

To note about this clone: The same CDR3 also results from other DNA sequences found in this sample. The CDR3 sequence: CASSPDRGQPQHF. DNA for the CDR3: TGTGCCAGCTCACCCGACAGGGGTCAGCCCCAGCATTTT. The chain couples TRBV18 to TRBJ1-5, with TRBD1 matching 8 bases. The CDR3 loop spans 13 amino acids. Germline V gene data show CDR1 as KGHSH and CDR2 as LQKENI. V lost 3 bases to trimming and J lost 6 bases; unmatched junction nucleotides: 1.

J is TRBJ2-7 and V is TRBV7-3, with 8 bases identical to TRBD2. CDR1 is SGHTA, CDR2 FQGTGA, per germline. This CDR3 comprises 15 residues. V gave up 5 bases and J gave up 3 bases; unmatched junction bases: 9. The CDR3 DNA reads TGTGCCAGCAGCCTAGCGGCGGGAGGAAACTACGAGCAGTACTTC. This encodes CASSLAAGGNYEQYF.

The chain combines TRBV7-9 with TRBJ2-7; possible D gene TRBD1, 5 bases. The CDR3 consists of 15 residues. Deletions cut 2 bases from V and 4 bases from J, with 15 bases between. The germline V gene encodes CDR1 SEHNR and CDR2 FQNEAQ (reference sequence). The chain's CDR3 is CASSLMQDKLYEQYF. The CDR3 DNA reads TGTGCCAGCAGCTTAATGCAGGACAAACTTTACGAGCAGTACTTC.

The chain recombines TRBV7-2 with TRBJ2-5; D remains unclear. CDR1 is SGHTA, CDR2 FQGNSA, per germline. This CDR3 contains 14 residues. Trimming stripped 5 bases from V and 5 bases from J, with 15 bases between. CDR3 in amino acids: CASSLLWGSETQYF. CDR3 DNA sequence: TGTGCCAGCAGCCTGTTATGGGGATCGGAGACCCAGTACTTC.

The chain is built from TRBV4-1 and TRBJ2-3; 7 bases map to TRBD2. This CDR3 is 17 amino acids long. CDR1 is MGHRA and CDR2 is YSYEKL in the germline V gene. The junction had 9 bases not matched to a gene; V was cut back by 3 bases and J by 0 bases. In DNA, the CDR3 is TGCGCCAGCAGCCAGGAGGTAGCGGGCCCTAGCACAGATACGCAGTATTTT. It encodes CASSQEVAGPSTDTQYF.

The chain combines TRBV5-6 with TRBJ2-7, with D possibly matching TRBD2 (6 bases). V was clipped by 5 bases and J by 5 bases, with 20 bases between them. The germline CDR1 and CDR2 sequences are SGHDT and YYEEEE. The CDR3 contains 15 residues. The CDR3 protein is CASRRDLDSSDEQYF. The DNA for the CDR3 is TGTGCCAGCAGGCGGGATCTTGACTCTTCCGACGAGCAGTACTTC.

The gene calls are TRBV5-1 and TRBJ2-7, with TRBD1 matching over 11 bases. There are 18 residues in the CDR3. Germline CDR1 SGHRS, CDR2 YFSETQ. V lost 0 bases, J lost 3 bases, and 11 bases stayed unmatched. CDR3 nucleotides: TGCGCCAGCAGCTTGGCTTCCGGACAGGGGGCCCTAATCTACGAGCAGTACTTC. Amino acid sequence: CASSLASGQGALIYEQYF.

V usage is TRBV6-5 and J usage is TRBJ1-2, with 7 bases lining up with TRBD1. This CDR3 has 16 amino acids. Trimming removed 0 bases from V and 4 bases from J; junction bases left unmatched: 8. Per the germline V gene, CDR1 is MNHEY and CDR2 is SVGAGI. For the CDR3, the DNA is TGTGCCAGCAGTTACTCGGCGGGACAGAATACCTATGGCTACACCTTC. Protein product: CASSYSAGQNTYGYTF.

The chain uses TRBV11-2 and TRBJ2-7; 10 positions match TRBD2. V was pared by 1 base and J by 3 bases, with 6 bases of the junction left unmatched. Per the germline V gene, CDR1 is SGHAT and CDR2 is FQNNGV. The CDR3 is 16 residues long. The CDR3 bases are TGTGCCAGCAGCTTAGGCGGTAGCGGGGGGTTCTACGAGCAGTACTTC. Its translation is CASSLGGSGGFYEQYF.

The chain uses TRBV5-4 and TRBJ2-7, with TRBD2 matching 8 bases. Germline CDR1 and CDR2: SGHNT and YYREEE (reference sequence). The CDR3 totals 14 residues. Losses at the gene ends were 3 bases for V and 5 bases for J; bases not matched to a gene: 7. The CDR3 DNA is TGTGCCAGCAGCTCGCGGGGACTAGGGCACGAGCAGTACTTC. Amino acids: CASSSRGLGHEQYF. Full variable domain (missing parts from reference TRBV5-4 and TRBJ2-7): ETGVTQSPTHLIKTRGQQVTLRCSSQSGHNTVSWYQQALGQGPQFIFQYYREEENGRGNFPPRFSGLQFPNYSSELNVNALELDDSALYLCASSSRGLGHEQYFGPGTRLTVT.

With regard to this clone: The sample has other DNA sequences that encode this CDR3 too. The chain carries TRBV28 and TRBJ2-7; tentative D call: TRBD2 (6 bases). The CDR3 has 13 residues. Germline loops: CDR1 MDHEN, CDR2 SYDVKM. Trimming left V 6 bases short and J 0 bases short, with 9 bases between. DNA of the CDR3: TGTGCCAGCAGGGCGGGAAGCTCCTACGAGCAGTACTTC. Translated: CASRAGSSYEQYF.

This chain uses TRBV5-5 with TRBJ2-3; D gene unclear. This CDR3 is built from 13 residues. Germline lookup yields CDR1 SGHKS and CDR2 YYEKEE (reference sequence). Trimming left V 1 base short and J 1 base short, with 4 bases between. CDR3 nucleotide sequence: TGTGCCAGCAGCTTGTGGGGCACAGATACGCAGTATTTT. Its protein product is CASSLWGTDTQYF. Using reference TRBV5-5 and TRBJ2-3 for the parts outside the CDR3, the full variable domain is DAGVTQSPTHLIKTRGQQVTLRCSPISGHKSVSWYQQVLGQGPQFIFQYYEKEERGRGNFPDRFSARQFPNYSSELNVNALLLGDSALYLCASSLWGTDTQYFGPGTRLTVL.

The rearrangement joins TRBV6-5 to TRBJ2-1; 8 nucleotides match TRBD1. The CDR3 consists of 15 residues. Trimming at V came to 5 bases and at J to 7 bases, leaving 10 bases not matched to a gene. The germline V gene has CDR1 MNHEY and CDR2 SVGAGI. The CDR3 region has the DNA TGTGCCAGCAGTGCCGGCACAGGGGGGAAAAATGAGCAGTTCTTC. Its translation is CASSAGTGGKNEQFF.

The chain has TRBV9 and TRBJ2-1, with TRBD2 matching 7 bases. CDR1 is SGDLS, CDR2 YYNGEE, per germline. J gave up 9 bases and V 0 bases, and 9 bases lay outside the gene matches. There are 15 residues in the CDR3. The CDR3 sequence is CASSVVSTGGSEQFF. In nucleotides, the CDR3 is TGTGCCAGCAGCGTAGTGTCTACCGGGGGGAGTGAGCAGTTCTTC.

The chain uses TRBV15 and TRBJ2-6; D is unclear. The CDR3 is 13 amino acids. V lost 7 bases, J lost 4 bases, and 8 bases lay in between. Germline CDR1 and CDR2: LNHNV and YYDKDF (reference sequence). The CDR3 bases are TGTGCCACCATTAGGGAAGGGGCCAACGTCCTGACTTTC. It specifies CATIREGANVLTF.

The gene calls are TRBV5-1 and TRBJ2-7, with TRBD1 identical over 10 bases. CDR3 length: 14 residues. Trimming removed 2 bases from V and 5 bases from J; junction bases left unmatched: 4. CDR1 is SGHRS and CDR2 is YFSETQ in the germline V gene. The CDR3 region has the DNA TGCGCCAGCAGCTTTCCGGGACAGGGGAACGAGCAGTACTTC. Residues: CASSFPGQGNEQYF.

The chain recombines TRBV23-1 with TRBJ2-2, with 9 bases aligning to TRBD1. TRBV23-1 falls under the ORF class, with uncertain function. This CDR3 has 17 amino acids. The J segment lost 2 bases and the V segment lost 6 bases, leaving 10 bases of the junction unmatched. CDR3 amino acids: CASRGPGQGTNTGELFF. CDR3 coding DNA: TGCGCCAGCAGGGGTCCCGGACAGGGGACTAACACCGGGGAGCTGTTTTTT.

With respect to this clone: The junction departs from the called germline gene at one end, perhaps through a read error. The chain couples TRBV9 to TRBJ1-3; possible D gene TRBD1, 6 bases. The germline gives CDR1 SGDLS, CDR2 YYNGEE. This CDR3 is built from 16 residues. The CDR3 region is CGSSGGRGSAGNTIYF. The CDR3 DNA reads as TGTGGCAGCAGCGGGGGCAGGGGAAGTGCTGGAAACACCATATATTTT.

This clone was seen once. V is TRBV28 and J is TRBJ2-1; D uncertain. Germline values: CDR1 MDHEN, CDR2 SYDVKM. Trimming shortened V by 4 bases and J by 0 bases, and 13 bases separated the two germline ends. The CDR3 totals 16 residues. The CDR3 DNA follows: TGTGCCAGCAGTTCAGCCGGGCCGAGCTCCTACAATGAGCAGTTCTTC. Translated: CASSSAGPSSYNEQFF.

This clone occurred once. This sequence joins TRBV4-3 and TRBJ1-1; 10 bases match TRBD1. Germline V CDR1 and CDR2: LGHNA, YSLEER. V dropped 1 base and J dropped 6; count of bases not matched to a gene: 2. The CDR3 loop spans 14 amino acids. In DNA, the CDR3 is TGCGCCAGCAGCCAAGGGGACAGGGGCGCTGAAGCTTTCTTT. It is translated as CASSQGDRGAEAFF.

The V gene is TRBV19, the J gene TRBJ2-3, with D possibly matching TRBD1 (8 bases). The CDR3 totals 14 residues. Germline V gene lookup returns CDR1 LNHDA and CDR2 SQIVND (reference sequence). The ends were cut back, 7 bases at V and 3 bases at J, with 14 bases in the middle. Here the CDR3 DNA reads TGTGCCAGTAACACAGGGGGAGGGACAGATACGCAGTATTTT. Its translation: CASNTGGGTDTQYF.

The gene calls are TRBV6-4 and TRBJ2-1, with D uncertain. This CDR3 is built from 15 residues. Between the trimmed V and J ends, which lost 4 bases and 0 bases, there was a span of 10 bases. Germline CDR1 is MRHNA and CDR2 is SNTAGT. CDR3 region: CASSVQLSSYNEQFF. Written as DNA, the CDR3 is TGTGCCAGCAGTGTACAGCTTAGCTCCTACAATGAGCAGTTCTTC.

The chain carries TRBV28 and TRBJ1-1, with D hard to call. Germline V gives CDR1 MDHEN, CDR2 SYDVKM. With 5 bases removed from V and 6 bases from J, the gap between germline ends came to 22 bases. The CDR3 spans 16 residues. The CDR3 bases are TGTGCCAGCAGTCTTACGAACGCCGAAGCCCTCGCTGAAGCTTTCTTT. It yields the protein CASSLTNAEALAEAFF. Full variable domain (missing parts from reference TRBV28 and TRBJ1-1): DVKVTQSSRYLVKRTGEKVFLECVQDMDHENMFWYRQDPGLGLRLIYFSYDVKMKEKGDIPEGYSVSREKKERFSLILESASTNQTSMYLCASSLTNAEALAEAFFGQGTRLTVV.

About this clone itself: The same CDR3 is also encoded by other DNA sequences in this sample. J is TRBJ2-7 and V is TRBV5-1; D may be TRBD2 (5 bases). The CDR3 sequence is 12 residues long. Looked up from germline, CDR1 is SGHRS and CDR2 is YFSETQ. V lost 2 bases and J 4 bases, leaving 7 bases between the germline ends. The DNA for the CDR3 is TGCGCCAGCAGCTTCGGAGGATACGAGCAGTACTTC. Translating gives CASSFGGYEQYF.

About this clone: Other DNA sequences in this sample translate to the same CDR3. This chain links TRBV28 with TRBJ2-1; D is unresolved. The length of the CDR3 is 11 residues. V lost 3 bases to trimming and J lost 7 bases, with 4 bases between them. Germline V gene sequence: CDR1 MDHEN, CDR2 SYDVKM. CDR3 bases: TGTGCCAGCAGTTTGGGGAATGAGCAGTTCTTC. Residues: CASSLGNEQFF.